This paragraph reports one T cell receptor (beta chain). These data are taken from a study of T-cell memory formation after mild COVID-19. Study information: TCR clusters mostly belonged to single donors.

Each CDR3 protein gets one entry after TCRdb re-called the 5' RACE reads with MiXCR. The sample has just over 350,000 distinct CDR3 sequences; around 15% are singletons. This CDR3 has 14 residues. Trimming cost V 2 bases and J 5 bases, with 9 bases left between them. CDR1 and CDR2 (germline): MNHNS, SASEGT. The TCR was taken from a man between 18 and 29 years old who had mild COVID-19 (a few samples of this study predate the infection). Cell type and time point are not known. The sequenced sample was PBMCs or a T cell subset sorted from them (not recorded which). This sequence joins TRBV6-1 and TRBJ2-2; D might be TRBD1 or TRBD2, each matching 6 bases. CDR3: CASSEPGATGELFF. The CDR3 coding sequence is TGTGCCAGCAGTGAACCGGGGGCGACCGGGGAGCTGTTTTTT.